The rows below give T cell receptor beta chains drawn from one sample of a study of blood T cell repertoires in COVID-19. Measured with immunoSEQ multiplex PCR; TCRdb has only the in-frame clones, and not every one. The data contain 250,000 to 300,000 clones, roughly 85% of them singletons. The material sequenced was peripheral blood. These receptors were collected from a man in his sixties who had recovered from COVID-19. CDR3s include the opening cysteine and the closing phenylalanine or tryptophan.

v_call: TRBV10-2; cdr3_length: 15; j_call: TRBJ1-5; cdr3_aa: CASRIGGNSNQPQHF
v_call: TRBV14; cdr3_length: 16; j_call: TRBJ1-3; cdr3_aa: CASSPRTGFFENTIYF
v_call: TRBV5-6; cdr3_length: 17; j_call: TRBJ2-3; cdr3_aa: CASSSWTSGGRTDTQYF
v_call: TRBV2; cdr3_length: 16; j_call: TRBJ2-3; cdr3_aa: CASRLLAGGPPDTQYF
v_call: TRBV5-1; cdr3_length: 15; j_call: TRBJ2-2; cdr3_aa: CASNAGFANTGELFF
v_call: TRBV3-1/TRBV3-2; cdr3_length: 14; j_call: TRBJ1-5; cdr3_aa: CASSQTGERQPQHF
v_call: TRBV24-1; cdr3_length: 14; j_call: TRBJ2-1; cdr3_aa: CATSDSGLAHEQFF
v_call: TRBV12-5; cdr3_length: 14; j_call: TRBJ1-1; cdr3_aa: CASGGDRTNTEAFF
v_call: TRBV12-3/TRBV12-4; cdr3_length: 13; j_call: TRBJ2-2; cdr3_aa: CASSFLAAGELFF
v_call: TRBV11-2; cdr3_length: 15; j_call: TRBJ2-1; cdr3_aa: CASRIAGGPYNEQFF
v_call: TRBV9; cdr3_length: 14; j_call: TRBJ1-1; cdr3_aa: CASSVAGRDTEAFF
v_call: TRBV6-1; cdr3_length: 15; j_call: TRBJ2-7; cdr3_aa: CASSEPGGPSYEQYF
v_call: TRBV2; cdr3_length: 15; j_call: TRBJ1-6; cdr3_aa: CASRGQLSYNSPLHF
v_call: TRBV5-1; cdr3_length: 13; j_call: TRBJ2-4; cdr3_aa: CASSLGQSNIQYF
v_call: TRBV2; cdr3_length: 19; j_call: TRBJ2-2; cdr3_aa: CASSDDGKGQGSNTGELFF
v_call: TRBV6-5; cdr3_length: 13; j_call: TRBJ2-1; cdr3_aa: CASSLASGSEQFF
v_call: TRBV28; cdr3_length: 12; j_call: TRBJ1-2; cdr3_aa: CAGRQVNYGYTF
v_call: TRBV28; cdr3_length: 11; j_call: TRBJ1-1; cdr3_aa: CASRHRTQGEF
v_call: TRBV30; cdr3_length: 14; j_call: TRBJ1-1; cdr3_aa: CAWLGADRRTEAFF
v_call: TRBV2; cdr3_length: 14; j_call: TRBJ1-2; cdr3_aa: CASSTGDTRDGYTF
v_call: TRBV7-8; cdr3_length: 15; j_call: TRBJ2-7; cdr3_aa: CASSLGYGQGQEQYF
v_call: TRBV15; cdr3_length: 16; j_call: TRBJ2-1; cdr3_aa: CATSRDQQGARDEQFF
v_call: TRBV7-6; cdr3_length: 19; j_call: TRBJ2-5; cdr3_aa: CASSAAPLELEWIQETQYF
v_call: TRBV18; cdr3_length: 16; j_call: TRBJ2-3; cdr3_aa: CASSPRERLSTDTQYF
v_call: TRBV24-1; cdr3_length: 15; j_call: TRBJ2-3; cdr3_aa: CATSDTGTSGGTQYF
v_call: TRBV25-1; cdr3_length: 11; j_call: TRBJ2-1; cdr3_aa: CASSGGQRRFF
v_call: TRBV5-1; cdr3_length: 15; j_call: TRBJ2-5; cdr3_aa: CASSSQDRLGETQYF
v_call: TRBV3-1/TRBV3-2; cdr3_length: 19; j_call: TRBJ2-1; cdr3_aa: CASSQGWDRAVIGYNEQFF
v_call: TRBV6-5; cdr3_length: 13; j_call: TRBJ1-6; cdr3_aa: CASRRTENSPLHF
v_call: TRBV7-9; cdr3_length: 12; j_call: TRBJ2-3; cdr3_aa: CASSWTADAQYF
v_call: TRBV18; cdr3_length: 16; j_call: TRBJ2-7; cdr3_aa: CASSPNPGQGSLEQYF
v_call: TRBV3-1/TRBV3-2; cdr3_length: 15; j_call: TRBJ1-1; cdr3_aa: CASTSLAGLNTEAFF
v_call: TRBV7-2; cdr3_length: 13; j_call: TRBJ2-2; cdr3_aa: CASSSRNTGELFF
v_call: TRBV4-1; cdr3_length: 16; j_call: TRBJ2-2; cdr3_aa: CASSQGLAVLPGELFF
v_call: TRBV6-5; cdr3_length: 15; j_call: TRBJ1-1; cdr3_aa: CASRDRQGRATEAFF
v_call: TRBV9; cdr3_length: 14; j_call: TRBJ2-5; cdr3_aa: CASSLVPVQGTQYF
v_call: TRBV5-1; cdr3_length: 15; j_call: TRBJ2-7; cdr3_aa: CASREGPNGLYEQYF
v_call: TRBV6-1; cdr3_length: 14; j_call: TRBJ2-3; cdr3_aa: CASSELRPTDTQYF
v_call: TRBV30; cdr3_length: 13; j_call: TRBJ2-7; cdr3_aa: CAWSVNRAYEQYF
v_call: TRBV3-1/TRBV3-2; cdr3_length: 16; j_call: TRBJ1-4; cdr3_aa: CASSQFRTATNEKLFF
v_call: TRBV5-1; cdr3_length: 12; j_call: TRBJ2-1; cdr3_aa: CASSLAGSEQFF
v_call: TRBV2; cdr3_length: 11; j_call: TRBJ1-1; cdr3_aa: CASRRGTEAFF
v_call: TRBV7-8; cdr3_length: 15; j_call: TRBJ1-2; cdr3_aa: CASSLNRGLGYGYTF
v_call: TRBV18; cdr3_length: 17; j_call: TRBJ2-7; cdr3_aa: CASSPLVGTGIGYEQYF
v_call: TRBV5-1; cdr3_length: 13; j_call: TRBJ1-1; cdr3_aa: CASSPDILTEAFF
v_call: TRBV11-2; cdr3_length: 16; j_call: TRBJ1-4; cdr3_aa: CASSTTGGRSNEKLFF